This TCR beta chain stems from a study of human T cells and chemical hapten exposure. One entry per CDR3 protein results from TCRdb running MiXCR on the RACE reads. The sample yields a few hundred thousand distinct CDR3 sequences, approximately 8.4% seen once. Time point denoted: pre-sensitization, week 0. The treatment denotes: therapeutic diphenylcyclopropenone sensitization with weekly scalp DPC. The length of the CDR3 is 12 residues. The V gene's germline CDR1 is SQVTM and CDR2 ANQGSEA. The V end was cut by 7 bases, the J end by 5 bases, with 14 bases between. The sequence derives from a woman aged 40 to 49 with alopecia areata. Some clones in this sample may be carry-over from other donors' samples. The V call is TRBV29-1, the J call TRBJ1-1; a weak D match, TRBD1 (5 bases). Material: whole blood, obtained in connection with sensitization to the hapten diphenylcyclopropenone (DPC). The CDR3 DNA sequence: TGCAGCGGCATTCGGGGCGGGACTGAAGCTTTCTTT. It specifies CSGIRGGTEAFF. Based on the CDR3 plus reference TRBV29-1 and TRBJ1-1, the full variable domain is SAVISQKPSRDICQRGTSLTIQCQVDSQVTMMFWYRQQPGQSLTLIATANQGSEATYESGFVIDKFPISRPNLTFSTLTVSNMSPEDSSIYLCSGIRGGTEAFFGQGTRLTVV.